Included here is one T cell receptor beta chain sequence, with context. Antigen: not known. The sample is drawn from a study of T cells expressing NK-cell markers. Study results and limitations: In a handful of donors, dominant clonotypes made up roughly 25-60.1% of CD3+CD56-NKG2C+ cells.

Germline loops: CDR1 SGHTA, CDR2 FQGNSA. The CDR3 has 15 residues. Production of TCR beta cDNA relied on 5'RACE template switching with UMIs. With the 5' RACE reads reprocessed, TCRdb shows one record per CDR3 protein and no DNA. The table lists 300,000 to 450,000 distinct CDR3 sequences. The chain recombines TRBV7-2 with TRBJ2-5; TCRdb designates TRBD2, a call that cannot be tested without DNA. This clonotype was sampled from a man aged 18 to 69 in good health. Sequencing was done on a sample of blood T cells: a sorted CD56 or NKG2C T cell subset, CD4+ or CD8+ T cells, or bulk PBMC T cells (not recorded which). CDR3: CASSPRGGDPETQYF.